This TCR beta chain originates from a study of response to subunit inactivated influenza vaccine. General study results and limits: Seasonal influenza vaccination, on each occasion, was suggested by the authors to recruit few new T cells.

V lost 2 bases and J lost 2, with 10 bases in between. The germline CDR1 and CDR2 sequences are ENHRY and SYGVKD. The CDR3 runs 14 residues. This clonotype showed up just a few times. As yet, its antigen is unknown. TCRdb used MiXCR to reprocess the RT-PCR reads, holding one entry per CDR3 protein. The sample records 300,000 to 350,000 distinct CDR3 sequences, around 22% being singletons. This receptor was obtained from a man between 50 and 75 years old who received an inactivated influenza vaccine. The genes are TRBV10-3 and TRBJ2-7; a possible D gene is TRBD2 (6 bases). The source material was PBMCs from blood, sampled about 20 months after vaccination. This CDR3 reads CAISERDSAYEQYF. Here the CDR3 DNA reads TGTGCCATCAGTGAGCGGGACTCAGCCTACGAGCAGTACTTC.